This TCR beta chain derives from a study of OX40 agonist ivuxolimab in advanced cancers. General study results and limits: Fewer expanded clones were found on average in CD4+ than in CD8+ T cells.

A remark on this clone: No antigen is known for it.

The protocol was immunoSEQ multiplex PCR, while the TCRdb copy is restricted to in-frame clones and leaves out a portion. This sample has roughly 60,000 clones, with more than 85% found just once. V was cut by 7 bases and J by 0 bases, with 13 bases left in between. The CDR3 is made up of 15 amino acids. Germline loops: CDR1 SNHLY, CDR2 FYNNEI. The gene calls are TRBV2 and TRBJ1-5; maybe TRBD1 (5 bases). The specimen was CD4+ or CD8+ T cells sorted from blood, collected in a trial of the OX40 agonist ivuxolimab. The receptor was isolated from an adult with an advanced solid tumor such as melanoma, head and neck, liver or kidney cancer. CDR3 loop: CASKAGQHSNQPQHF. CDR3 coding DNA: TGTGCCAGCAAGGCAGGACAACATAGCAATCAGCCCCAGCATTTT.